The rows below give T cell receptor beta chains drawn from one sample of a study of early T cells in non-severe SARS-CoV-2 infection. TCRdb re-called the 5' RACE reads with MiXCR, one entry per CDR3 protein. Of some 28,000 distinct CDR3 sequences listed, under 10% are singletons. The sample comprised whole blood. The source of these receptors is an adult who was a healthcare worker with PCR-confirmed SARS-CoV-2 infection or an uninfected control (not recorded which). Both conserved end residues are part of each CDR3. Fields, in order: CDR3 protein, J gene, clone size, V gene. Some rows mark clone size as missing; the rest say once, few, many or name a class of expanded clone.

CASSPFPRGGSSGANVLTF | TRBJ2-6 | few | TRBV7-2
CASWTGSAGNQPQHF | TRBJ1-5 | many | TRBV6-5
CASSQGGLDGQGYTF | TRBJ1-2 | many | TRBV14
CASSQDRGSYNEQFF | TRBJ2-1 | few | TRBV14
CSVGSGRTDTQYF | TRBJ2-3 | few | TRBV29-1
CASSPDSMYGYTF | TRBJ1-2 | few | TRBV4-3
CASKEAGAGTDTQYF | TRBJ2-3 | . | TRBV2
CSARDFSGGERHGNEQFF | TRBJ2-1 | many | TRBV20-1
CASRATGGQLYEQYF | TRBJ2-7 | many | TRBV12-3/TRBV12-4
CASSTIRLAGGRSTDTQYF | TRBJ2-3 | large | TRBV28
CASSFSDTQYF | TRBJ2-3 | many | TRBV7-2
CASSYSNRGADTQYF | TRBJ2-3 | . | TRBV6-2/TRBV6-3
CSVDTSYTDTQYF | TRBJ2-3 | many | TRBV29-1
CASSPSRGAQHF | TRBJ1-5 | many | TRBV7-9
CASSLAGESGYTF | TRBJ1-2 | . | TRBV7-2
CASSYGKPGATEAFF | TRBJ1-1 | many | TRBV6-2/TRBV6-3
CSATGVRTEAFF | TRBJ1-1 | many | TRBV29-1
CSASPSYEQYF | TRBJ2-7 | many | TRBV20-1
CAYRGPGGFENTIYF | TRBJ1-3 | many | TRBV7-9
CASTWGGGGDEQFF | TRBJ2-1 | few | TRBV27
CASSYDSSTDTQYF | TRBJ2-3 | many | TRBV6-2/TRBV6-3
CATMGWGVDEQFF | TRBJ2-1 | . | TRBV24-1
CASSQSWGATDTQYF | TRBJ2-3 | many | TRBV7-9
CASSPPGDRGTEAFF | TRBJ1-1 | few | TRBV18
CASSLGQNNEQFF | TRBJ2-1 | many | TRBV11-2
CASRGQGDGEQYF | TRBJ2-7 | many | TRBV27
CASRGSYSGNTIYF | TRBJ1-3 | few | TRBV7-2
CASSSTYTLGTEAFF | TRBJ1-1 | many | TRBV13
CASTRAGFTYEQYF | TRBJ2-7 | . | TRBV6-5
CASSIAGGAYEQYF | TRBJ2-7 | . | TRBV11-3
CASRKDRINQPQHF | TRBJ1-5 | many | TRBV6-2/TRBV6-3
CASSLSPINYGYTF | TRBJ1-2 | many | TRBV7-2
CASSERQRASNQPQHF | TRBJ1-5 | . | TRBV23-1
CSADGGKDQETQYF | TRBJ2-5 | many | TRBV29-1
CASRSPTGDSPLHF | TRBJ1-6 | . | TRBV12-3/TRBV12-4
CASSTDSYSPLHF | TRBJ1-6 | many | TRBV7-2
CAIRESENEQYF | TRBJ2-7 | medium-sized | TRBV10-3
CASSPPTDTQYF | TRBJ2-3 | few | TRBV9
CASSPPSRTDTQYF | TRBJ2-3 | . | TRBV18
CASSLSQMNTEAFF | TRBJ1-1 | many | TRBV11-2
CASSLASTSNDGYTF | TRBJ1-2 | . | TRBV5-4
CASRAEVGRNEQFF | TRBJ2-1 | medium-sized | TRBV7-2
CASIRVRNEQFF | TRBJ2-1 | few | TRBV7-2
CASSLGPWGVNSPLHF | TRBJ1-6 | . | TRBV5-1
CASRQARADTQYF | TRBJ2-3 | . | TRBV3-1
CASSVAGTGADTQYF | TRBJ2-3 | few | TRBV9
CASSLRESYNSPLHF | TRBJ1-6 | many | TRBV5-6
CASSLSADTQYF | TRBJ2-3 | few | TRBV12-3/TRBV12-4
CASSSGAGGAYADTQYF | TRBJ2-3 | . | TRBV5-1
CASSRDSVRYGYTF | TRBJ1-2 | many | TRBV5-5
CASSRGTASTDTQYF | TRBJ2-3 | many | TRBV2
CASSHDQGLEAFF | TRBJ1-1 | many | TRBV4-3
CASSIDRSTDTQYF | TRBJ2-3 | many | TRBV19
CASSLWQGKGNTIYF | TRBJ1-3 | few | TRBV7-8
CASTEESGYGYTF | TRBJ1-2 | many | TRBV7-2
CASSRGLAGAQETQYF | TRBJ2-5 | . | TRBV5-1
CSASSTSGGGHSPLHF | TRBJ1-6 | many | TRBV20-1
CASSINRQPQHF | TRBJ1-5 | many | TRBV7-2
CSARGPLNHEQFF | TRBJ2-1 | many | TRBV29-1